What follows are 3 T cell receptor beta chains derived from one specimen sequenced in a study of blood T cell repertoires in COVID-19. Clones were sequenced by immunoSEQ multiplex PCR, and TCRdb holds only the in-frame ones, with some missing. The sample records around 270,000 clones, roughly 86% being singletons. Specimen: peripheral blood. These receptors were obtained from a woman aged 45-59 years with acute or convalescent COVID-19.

CDR3 DNA sequence: TGTGCCAGCAGTTTTCTCGGGAGTGCAAATGAGCAGTTCTTC. As protein: CASSFLGSANEQFF. The J gene is TRBJ2-1, the V gene TRBV28, with D maybe TRBD2 (6 bases). The V and J ends lost 3 bases and 7 bases respectively, with 13 bases between them. The CDR3 consists of 14 residues. Germline V gene sequence: CDR1 MDHEN, CDR2 SYDVKM.

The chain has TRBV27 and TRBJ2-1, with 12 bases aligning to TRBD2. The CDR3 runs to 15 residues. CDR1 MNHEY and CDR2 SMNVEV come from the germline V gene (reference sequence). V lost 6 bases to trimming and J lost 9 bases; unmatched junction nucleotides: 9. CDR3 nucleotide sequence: TGTGCCAGCAGGCCTAGCGGGAGGGCCGGTAGTGAGCAGTTCTTC. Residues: CASRPSGRAGSEQFF.

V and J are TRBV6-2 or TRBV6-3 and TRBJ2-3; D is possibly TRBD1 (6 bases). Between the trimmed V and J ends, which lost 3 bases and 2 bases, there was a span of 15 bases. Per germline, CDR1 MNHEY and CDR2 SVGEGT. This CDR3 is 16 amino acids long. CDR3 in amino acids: CASSYPPGDLTDTQYF. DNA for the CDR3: TGTGCCAGCAGTTATCCGCCAGGGGACCTCACAGATACGCAGTATTTT.